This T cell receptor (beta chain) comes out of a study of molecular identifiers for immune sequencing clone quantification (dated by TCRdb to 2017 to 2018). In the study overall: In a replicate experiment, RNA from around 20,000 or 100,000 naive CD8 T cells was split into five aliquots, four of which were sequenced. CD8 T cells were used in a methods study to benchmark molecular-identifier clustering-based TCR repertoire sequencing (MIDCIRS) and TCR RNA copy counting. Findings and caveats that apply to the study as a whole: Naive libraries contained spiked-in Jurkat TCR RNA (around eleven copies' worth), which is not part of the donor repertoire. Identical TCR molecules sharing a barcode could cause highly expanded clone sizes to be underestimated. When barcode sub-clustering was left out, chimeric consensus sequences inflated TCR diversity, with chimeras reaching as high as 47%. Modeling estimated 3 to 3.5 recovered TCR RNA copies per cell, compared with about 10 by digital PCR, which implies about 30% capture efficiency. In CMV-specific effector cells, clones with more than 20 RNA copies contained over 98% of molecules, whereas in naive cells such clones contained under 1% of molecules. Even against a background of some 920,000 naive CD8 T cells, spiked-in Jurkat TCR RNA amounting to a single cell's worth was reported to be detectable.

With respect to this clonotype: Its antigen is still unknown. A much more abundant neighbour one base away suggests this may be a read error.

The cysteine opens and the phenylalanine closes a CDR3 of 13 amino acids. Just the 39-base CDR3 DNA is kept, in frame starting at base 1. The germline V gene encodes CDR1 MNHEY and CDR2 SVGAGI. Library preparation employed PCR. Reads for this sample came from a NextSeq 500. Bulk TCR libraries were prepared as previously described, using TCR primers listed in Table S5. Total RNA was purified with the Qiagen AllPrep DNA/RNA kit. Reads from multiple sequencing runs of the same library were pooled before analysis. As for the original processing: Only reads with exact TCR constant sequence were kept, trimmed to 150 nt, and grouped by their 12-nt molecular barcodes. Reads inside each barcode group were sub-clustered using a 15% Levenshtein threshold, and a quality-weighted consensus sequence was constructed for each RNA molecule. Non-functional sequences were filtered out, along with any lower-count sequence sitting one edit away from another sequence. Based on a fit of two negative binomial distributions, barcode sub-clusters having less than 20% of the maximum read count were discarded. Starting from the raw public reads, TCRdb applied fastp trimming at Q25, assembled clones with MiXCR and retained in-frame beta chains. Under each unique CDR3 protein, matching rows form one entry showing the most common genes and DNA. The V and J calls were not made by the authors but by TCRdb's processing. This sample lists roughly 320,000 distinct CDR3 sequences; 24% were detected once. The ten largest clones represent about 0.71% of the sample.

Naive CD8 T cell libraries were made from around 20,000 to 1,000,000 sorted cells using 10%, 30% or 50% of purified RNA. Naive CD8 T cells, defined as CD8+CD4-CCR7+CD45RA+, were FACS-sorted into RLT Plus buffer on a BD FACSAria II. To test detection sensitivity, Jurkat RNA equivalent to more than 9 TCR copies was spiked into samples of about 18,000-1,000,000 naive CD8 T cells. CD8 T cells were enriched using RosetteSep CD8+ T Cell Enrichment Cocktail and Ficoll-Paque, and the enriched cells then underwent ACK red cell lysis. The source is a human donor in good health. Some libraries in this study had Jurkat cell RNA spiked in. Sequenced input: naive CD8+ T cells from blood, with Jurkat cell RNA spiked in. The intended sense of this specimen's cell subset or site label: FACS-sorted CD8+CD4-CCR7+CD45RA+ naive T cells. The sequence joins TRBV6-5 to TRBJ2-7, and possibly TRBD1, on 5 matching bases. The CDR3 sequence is CASSYGQGNERYF. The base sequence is TGTGCCAGCAGTTACGGGCAGGGCAACGAGCGGTACTTC.